The rows below give T cell receptor beta chains drawn from one sample of a study of identical twins. MiXCR was run by TCRdb on the 5' RACE reads, yielding one entry per CDR3 protein. Of 450,000 or so distinct CDR3 sequences in the sample, roughly 24% were seen once. The data were also submitted as part of a second study, on T cells expressing NK-cell markers.

The specimen was CD4+ T cells sorted from blood. These receptors were obtained from a young woman in good health. Both conserved end residues are part of each CDR3. The D gene is left open where the match is weak. Only part of the rows carry a size: once, few, many, or a class if the clone is expanded.

CDR3aa: CASSRGLTYQETQYF
CDR3nt: TGCGCCAGCAGCAGGGGTTTGACCTACCAAGAGACCCAGTACTTC
d_gene: .
j_gene: TRBJ2-5
v_gene: TRBV5-1
abundance: .

CDR3aa: CAENRGGGYTF
CDR3nt: TGTGCCGAAAACAGGGGCGGTGGCTACACCTTC
d_gene: TRBD1
j_gene: TRBJ1-2
v_gene: TRBV30
abundance: few

CDR3aa: CASSSPSTGSEQYF
CDR3nt: TGTGCCAGCAGTAGTCCCTCGACTGGGAGCGAGCAGTACTTC
d_gene: .
j_gene: TRBJ2-7
v_gene: TRBV28
abundance: few

CDR3aa: CAWSVFGTGTYEQYF
CDR3nt: TGTGCCTGGTCGGTTTTTGGGACAGGGACCTACGAGCAGTACTTC
d_gene: TRBD1
j_gene: TRBJ2-7
v_gene: TRBV30
abundance: .

CDR3aa: CASSYGLGSNEQFF
CDR3nt: TGTGCCAGCAGCTATGGACTAGGAAGTAATGAGCAGTTCTTC
d_gene: TRBD2
j_gene: TRBJ2-1
v_gene: TRBV12-3/TRBV12-4
abundance: few

CDR3aa: CASSPGLAGRDEQFF
CDR3nt: TGTGCCAGCAGTCCGGGACTAGCGGGCCGAGATGAGCAGTTCTTC
d_gene: TRBD2
j_gene: TRBJ2-1
v_gene: TRBV27
abundance: few

CDR3aa: CAISGQGAGSPLHF
CDR3nt: TGTGCCATCAGTGGACAGGGGGCTGGATCACCCCTCCACTTT
d_gene: TRBD1
j_gene: TRBJ1-6
v_gene: TRBV10-3
abundance: .

CDR3aa: CASSVAVGREGNEQFF
CDR3nt: TGTGCCAGCAGCGTAGCGGTCGGACGTGAAGGGAATGAGCAGTTCTTC
d_gene: .
j_gene: TRBJ2-1
v_gene: TRBV9
abundance: .

CDR3aa: CASSYSSGRLTGELFF
CDR3nt: TGTGCCAGCAGTTACTCTAGCGGGAGGCTCACCGGGGAGCTGTTTTTT
d_gene: TRBD2
j_gene: TRBJ2-2
v_gene: TRBV6-2/TRBV6-3
abundance: few

CDR3aa: CASSQSGNEQFF
CDR3nt: TGTGCCAGCAGCCAAAGCGGGAATGAGCAGTTCTTC
d_gene: .
j_gene: TRBJ2-1
v_gene: TRBV6-5
abundance: .

CDR3aa: CASSYSIRGHTGELFF
CDR3nt: TGTGCCAGCAGTTACTCGATCCGGGGCCACACCGGGGAGCTGTTTTTT
d_gene: .
j_gene: TRBJ2-2
v_gene: TRBV6-5
abundance: few

CDR3aa: CASSLGQRNTEAFF
CDR3nt: TGCGCCAGCAGCTTGGGGCAGAGGAACACTGAAGCTTTCTTT
d_gene: .
j_gene: TRBJ1-1
v_gene: TRBV5-1
abundance: many

CDR3aa: CASSLGTGATSDEQYF
CDR3nt: TGCGCCAGCAGCTTGGGGACAGGGGCTACTAGCGACGAGCAGTACTTC
d_gene: TRBD1
j_gene: TRBJ2-7
v_gene: TRBV5-1
abundance: .

CDR3aa: CASSNYRGQGYNEQFF
CDR3nt: TGTGCCAGCAGCAACTACAGGGGGCAGGGCTACAATGAGCAGTTCTTC
d_gene: TRBD1
j_gene: TRBJ2-1
v_gene: TRBV5-6
abundance: few

CDR3aa: CASSRWQSSYNEQFF
CDR3nt: TGTGCCAGTAGTAGGTGGCAAAGCTCCTACAATGAGCAGTTCTTC
d_gene: .
j_gene: TRBJ2-1
v_gene: TRBV19
abundance: .

CDR3aa: CSASGGQSNEKLFF
CDR3nt: TGCAGTGCTAGTGGGGGACAGTCAAATGAAAAACTGTTTTTT
d_gene: TRBD1
j_gene: TRBJ1-4
v_gene: TRBV20-1
abundance: many

CDR3aa: CASSSGRRAQYF
CDR3nt: TGTGCCAGCAGCTCAGGTCGAAGGGCGCAGTATTTT
d_gene: .
j_gene: TRBJ2-3
v_gene: TRBV11-2
abundance: .

CDR3aa: CSARLAGGGEQFF
CDR3nt: TGCAGTGCTAGATTAGCGGGAGGGGGTGAGCAGTTCTTC
d_gene: TRBD2
j_gene: TRBJ2-1
v_gene: TRBV20-1
abundance: few

CDR3aa: CSVGGPGTGTYEQYF
CDR3nt: TGCAGCGTGGGGGGACCCGGGACAGGGACCTACGAGCAGTACTTC
d_gene: TRBD1
j_gene: TRBJ2-7
v_gene: TRBV29-1
abundance: few

CDR3aa: CSAPGWGQGKETQYF
CDR3nt: TGCAGTGCCCCGGGTTGGGGACAGGGGAAAGAGACCCAGTACTTC
d_gene: TRBD1
j_gene: TRBJ2-5
v_gene: TRBV20-1
abundance: many

CDR3aa: CASSRGQGEGYEQYF
CDR3nt: TGTGCCAGCAGCCGCGGACAGGGTGAAGGCTACGAGCAGTACTTC
d_gene: TRBD1
j_gene: TRBJ2-7
v_gene: TRBV11-3
abundance: .

CDR3aa: CASSFRSGGQRPGDTQYF
CDR3nt: TGTGCCAGCAGTTTCCGTAGCGGGGGCCAAAGGCCCGGAGATACGCAGTATTTT
d_gene: TRBD2
j_gene: TRBJ2-3
v_gene: TRBV6-5
abundance: few

CDR3aa: CASRPGKDREQFF
CDR3nt: TGTGCCAGCAGACCCGGCAAGGATCGTGAGCAGTTCTTC
d_gene: .
j_gene: TRBJ2-1
v_gene: TRBV7-2
abundance: .

CDR3aa: CASRLGTSGIGGNIQYF
CDR3nt: TGTGCCAGCAGACTTGGGACTAGCGGGATTGGGGGAAACATTCAGTACTTC
d_gene: TRBD2
j_gene: TRBJ2-4
v_gene: TRBV12-3/TRBV12-4
abundance: .

CDR3aa: CASSSPRAGPVVAQYF
CDR3nt: TGTGCCAGCAGTTCGCCCCGGGCGGGCCCAGTAGTAGCGCAGTATTTT
d_gene: .
j_gene: TRBJ2-3
v_gene: TRBV27
abundance: few

CDR3aa: CSAARDRYNEQFF
CDR3nt: TGCAGTGCTGCCCGGGACAGATACAATGAGCAGTTCTTC
d_gene: TRBD1
j_gene: TRBJ2-1
v_gene: TRBV20-1
abundance: few

CDR3aa: CASSLIRDSTDTQYF
CDR3nt: TGTGCCAGCAGCTTAATCAGGGACAGCACAGATACGCAGTATTTT
d_gene: .
j_gene: TRBJ2-3
v_gene: TRBV7-2
abundance: .

CDR3aa: CASSPGDYNEQFF
CDR3nt: TGTGCCAGCAGCCCCGGCGACTACAATGAGCAGTTCTTC
d_gene: .
j_gene: TRBJ2-1
v_gene: TRBV5-6
abundance: .

CDR3aa: CASSLGSTSGGYEQYF
CDR3nt: TGTGCCAGCAGCTTAGGTAGTACTAGCGGAGGCTACGAGCAGTACTTC
d_gene: TRBD2
j_gene: TRBJ2-7
v_gene: TRBV7-9
abundance: .

CDR3aa: CSARLKAGNSYNEQFF
CDR3nt: TGCAGTGCTAGACTAAAAGCGGGAAACTCCTACAATGAGCAGTTCTTC
d_gene: TRBD2
j_gene: TRBJ2-1
v_gene: TRBV20-1
abundance: few

CDR3aa: CASRPPRQVSTDTQYF
CDR3nt: TGTGCCAGCAGACCTCCCCGACAGGTTAGCACAGATACGCAGTATTTT
d_gene: .
j_gene: TRBJ2-3
v_gene: TRBV7-9
abundance: few

CDR3aa: CASSYVAGMNTEAFF
CDR3nt: TGTGCCAGCAGTTACGTCGCCGGAATGAACACTGAAGCTTTCTTT
d_gene: .
j_gene: TRBJ1-1
v_gene: TRBV6-5
abundance: .

CDR3aa: CASSSAGNTEAFF
CDR3nt: TGCGCCAGCAGCTCCGCGGGGAACACTGAAGCTTTCTTT
d_gene: .
j_gene: TRBJ1-1
v_gene: TRBV5-1
abundance: few

CDR3aa: CASSPLLAGVNEQFF
CDR3nt: TGTGCCAGCAGCCCCTTGCTAGCGGGAGTCAATGAGCAGTTCTTC
d_gene: TRBD2
j_gene: TRBJ2-1
v_gene: TRBV7-9
abundance: few

CDR3aa: CASSLRGSVYEQYF
CDR3nt: TGTGCCAGCAGTTTGCGCGGGAGTGTTTACGAGCAGTACTTC
d_gene: TRBD2
j_gene: TRBJ2-7
v_gene: TRBV12-3/TRBV12-4
abundance: .

CDR3aa: CASSQGVASGRPYNEQFF
CDR3nt: TGTGCCAGCAGCCAAGGGGTGGCTAGCGGGAGACCCTACAATGAGCAGTTCTTC
d_gene: TRBD2
j_gene: TRBJ2-1
v_gene: TRBV14
abundance: few

CDR3aa: CASGLAADYGYTF
CDR3nt: TGTGCTAGTGGTTTGGCGGCAGACTATGGCTACACCTTC
d_gene: .
j_gene: TRBJ1-2
v_gene: TRBV12-5
abundance: .

CDR3aa: CASSARGGRGNEQFF
CDR3nt: TGTGCCAGCAGCGCCCGGGGGGGCAGGGGCAATGAGCAGTTCTTC
d_gene: TRBD2
j_gene: TRBJ2-1
v_gene: TRBV12-3/TRBV12-4
abundance: .

CDR3aa: CASSWGGPREVYEQYF
CDR3nt: TGTGCCAGCAGCTGGGGGGGGCCCAGGGAGGTCTACGAGCAGTACTTC
d_gene: .
j_gene: TRBJ2-7
v_gene: TRBV9
abundance: .

CDR3aa: CASSSRVGQPQHF
CDR3nt: TGTGCCAGCAGCTCAAGGGTAGGTCAGCCCCAGCATTTT
d_gene: .
j_gene: TRBJ1-5
v_gene: TRBV7-2
abundance: .

CDR3aa: CASSTGTGNTEAFF
CDR3nt: TGCGCCAGCAGCACCGGGACGGGGAACACTGAAGCTTTCTTT
d_gene: .
j_gene: TRBJ1-1
v_gene: TRBV5-1
abundance: few

CDR3aa: CSPGIEGTDTQYF
CDR3nt: TGCAGTCCCGGGATAGAGGGCACAGATACGCAGTATTTT
d_gene: .
j_gene: TRBJ2-3
v_gene: TRBV20-1
abundance: .

CDR3aa: CASSRPGPGSYEQYF
CDR3nt: TGTGCCAGCTCCCGACCGGGCCCCGGTTCCTACGAGCAGTACTTC
d_gene: .
j_gene: TRBJ2-7
v_gene: TRBV18
abundance: .

CDR3aa: CSASRAGSQETQYF
CDR3nt: TGCAGTGCTAGCAGGGCAGGGTCCCAAGAGACCCAGTACTTC
d_gene: .
j_gene: TRBJ2-5
v_gene: TRBV20-1
abundance: .

CDR3aa: CSAPRGGVGETQYF
CDR3nt: TGCAGTGCTCCCAGGGGCGGGGTAGGCGAGACCCAGTACTTC
d_gene: .
j_gene: TRBJ2-5
v_gene: TRBV20-1
abundance: .